Shown below are 25 T cell receptor beta chains from a single sample sequenced in a study of blood T cell repertoires in COVID-19. Libraries were prepared by immunoSEQ multiplex PCR; TCRdb keeps only in-frame clonotypes and omits some of them. Of approximately 150,000 clones in the sample, 65% to 85% were seen once. Sequences were obtained from peripheral blood. The receptors shown here come from a woman aged 45-65 years with acute or convalescent COVID-19.

This clone is a singleton in its sample. This chain links TRBV6-6 with TRBJ1-1, with a tentative D call TRBD1 (6 bases). The CDR3 has 12 residues. Trimming cost V 5 bases and J 6 bases, with 10 bases left between them. CDR1 and CDR2 (germline): MNHNY, SVGAGI (reference sequence). CDR3 region: CASSTGQPEAFF. The DNA for the CDR3 is TGTGCCAGCAGTACAGGACAGCCTGAAGCTTTCTTT.

The chain employs TRBV28 and TRBJ1-6, with a tentative D call TRBD1 (6 bases). V lost 5 bases and J 14 bases, leaving 22 bases between the germline ends. Germline assignment: CDR1 MDHEN and CDR2 SYDVKM. The length of the CDR3 is 15 residues. CDR3 amino acids: CASSHAGAGEISLHF. As DNA, the CDR3 is TGTGCCAGCAGTCACGCTGGGGCAGGGGAAATATCCCTCCACTTT. Variable domain in full (rest from reference TRBV28 and TRBJ1-6): DVKVTQSSRYLVKRTGEKVFLECVQDMDHENMFWYRQDPGLGLRLIYFSYDVKMKEKGDIPEGYSVSREKKERFSLILESASTNQTSMYLCASSHAGAGEISLHFGNGTRLTVT.

This clone was detected only a few times. This chain uses TRBV19 with TRBJ2-1; D is ambiguous. Germline V gene sequence: CDR1 LNHDA, CDR2 SQIVND (reference sequence). This CDR3 spans 13 amino acids. V lost 0 bases and J 6 bases, leaving 6 bases between the germline ends. The CDR3 protein is CASSIDWANEQFF. The CDR3 DNA is TGTGCCAGTAGTATAGACTGGGCCAATGAGCAGTTCTTC. Full variable domain (outside the CDR3, taken from reference TRBV19 and TRBJ2-1): DGGITQSPKYLFRKEGQNVTLSCEQNLNHDAMYWYRQDPGQGLRLIYYSQIVNDFQKGDIAEGYSVSREKKESFPLTVTSAQKNPTAFYLCASSIDWANEQFFGPGTRLTVL.

This clone was seen only a few times. The chain links TRBV6-5 to TRBJ1-1; 7 nucleotides align to TRBD1. With V trimmed by 6 bases and J by 5 bases, 3 bases remained unmatched. In germline, CDR1 is MNHEY, CDR2 SVGAGI. The CDR3 runs to 12 residues. The CDR3: CASRTGVTEAFF. CDR3 sequence (DNA): TGTGCCAGCAGAACAGGGGTTACTGAAGCTTTCTTT.

V gene TRBV5-4 combines with J gene TRBJ1-5; D might be TRBD1 (6 bases). Germline CDR1 is SGHNT and CDR2 is YYREEE (reference sequence). The CDR3 extends over 14 amino acids. Between the trimmed V and J ends, which lost 4 bases and 4 bases, there was a span of 12 bases. The CDR3: CASSEGTTNQPQHF. CDR3 DNA sequence: TGTGCCAGCAGCGAAGGGACAACAAATCAGCCCCAGCATTTT.

This clone has a single count. The rearrangement links TRBV6-5 to TRBJ1-5; perhaps TRBD1 as D (6 bases). The germline V gene has CDR1 MNHEY and CDR2 SVGAGI. This CDR3 has 15 amino acids. V lost 4 bases to trimming and J lost 7 bases, with 17 bases between them. CDR3 sequence: CASSSSQGTGQPQHF. The DNA for the CDR3 is TGTGCCAGCAGTTCTTCACAGGGTACGGGACAGCCCCAGCATTTT.

Many counts were recorded for this clone. J is TRBJ1-1 and V is TRBV18; TRBD1 is a possible D gene (6 bases). V was clipped by 4 bases and J by 2 bases, with 14 bases between them. In germline, CDR1 is KGHSH, CDR2 LQKENI. This CDR3 is 15 amino acids long. The CDR3 sequence: CASSRLTGGNTEAFF. The CDR3 DNA follows: TGTGCCAGCTCACGGCTGACAGGAGGTAACACTGAAGCTTTCTTT.

The chain employs TRBV19 and TRBJ2-5, with TRBD1 as a possible D gene (6 bases). The CDR3 is 15 amino acids. Germline V lookup: CDR1 LNHDA, CDR2 SQIVND (reference sequence). The V and J ends lost 10 bases and 2 bases respectively, with 20 bases between them. CDR3 in DNA: TGTGCCACTAACCCCCTCGGAGGACAGCAAGAGACCCAGTACTTC. Translating it yields CATNPLGGQQETQYF.

The genes are TRBV7-3 and TRBJ2-1, with a weak D call TRBD2 (7 bases). The CDR3 has 15 amino acids. From germline, CDR1 is SGHTA and CDR2 FQGTGA. Deletions cut 2 bases from V and 7 bases from J, with 15 bases between. CDR3 in DNA: TGTGCCAGCAGCTTAGGGGGGGGGCCGGGGAATGAGCAGTTCTTC. Amino acids: CASSLGGGPGNEQFF.

The CDR3 loop reads CASSPPSVETQYF. The CDR3 bases are TGTGCCAGCAGTCCCCCATCGGTAGAGACCCAGTACTTC. The V gene is TRBV28, the J gene TRBJ2-5; D remains unclear. CDR1 and CDR2 from the germline V gene are MDHEN and SYDVKM. The CDR3 loop spans 13 amino acids. V lost 5 bases and J lost 4, with 11 bases in between.

The chain uses TRBV14 and TRBJ1-4, with D possibly matching TRBD1 (6 bases). CDR3 length equals 15 residues. Trimming removed 4 bases at V and 3 bases at J, with 12 bases between. The V gene's germline CDR1 is SGHDN and CDR2 FVKESK. CDR3 sequence: CASSLGGVANEKLFF. CDR3 bases: TGTGCCAGCAGCCTAGGGGGAGTAGCTAATGAAAAACTGTTTTTT.

The chain joins TRBV5-1 to TRBJ2-7; the match to TRBD1 covers 7 bases. The V gene end was trimmed by 1 base and the J gene end by 6 bases; junction bases not matched to a gene: 7. The CDR3 contains 14 residues. Germline V gene sequence: CDR1 SGHRS, CDR2 YFSETQ. The CDR3 DNA reads TGCGCCAGCAGCTTGCAGGGGGATGGGGGCGAGCAGTACTTC. Translation gives CASSLQGDGGEQYF.

The rearrangement links TRBV28 to TRBJ2-3, with 8 nucleotides matching TRBD2. The CDR3 sequence is 14 residues long. Germline assignment: CDR1 MDHEN and CDR2 SYDVKM. V lost 6 bases and J lost 2; bases outside the gene matches: 4. Written as DNA, the CDR3 is TGTGCCAGCAGCCCACTAGCGGCCACAGATACGCAGTATTTT. Protein sequence: CASSPLAATDTQYF.

This rearrangement joins TRBV11-2 to TRBJ1-4; possibly TRBD1 for D (5 bases). Per germline, CDR1 SGHAT and CDR2 FQNNGV. CDR3 length equals 15 residues. V lost 5 bases and J 7 bases, leaving 17 bases between the germline ends. CDR3 coding DNA: TGTGCCAGCAGCCTGCAGGGAAGTCAGACTGAAAAACTGTTTTTT. Its translation: CASSLQGSQTEKLFF. Complete variable domain (other parts from reference TRBV11-2 and TRBJ1-4): EAGVAQSPRYKIIEKRQSVAFWCNPISGHATLYWYQQILGQGPKLLIQFQNNGVVDDSQLPKDRFSAERLKGVDSTLKIQPAKLEDSAVYLCASSLQGSQTEKLFFGSGTQLSVL.

V gene TRBV7-2 combines with J gene TRBJ1-1; D is possibly TRBD1 (5 bases). The CDR3 totals 15 residues. The V end was cut by 5 bases, the J end by 4 bases, with 17 bases between. CDR1 and CDR2 (germline): SGHTA, FQGNSA. CDR3 in amino acids: CASSVYRGSGTEAFF. The CDR3 nucleotides are TGTGCCAGCAGCGTCTATAGGGGTTCAGGCACTGAAGCTTTCTTT.

The sample holds one count of this clone. The V call is TRBV29-1, the J call TRBJ1-1; the D is unclear. Germline V lookup: CDR1 SQVTM, CDR2 ANQGSEA. V was trimmed by 4 bases and J by 5 bases, leaving 8 bases between them. This CDR3 comprises 11 residues. CDR3 in amino acids: CSVVWATEAFF. The DNA for the CDR3 is TGCAGCGTTGTATGGGCAACTGAAGCTTTCTTT.

The CDR3 is CASKQDSGNEQFF. The DNA of the CDR3 is TGTGCCAGCAAGCAGGACAGCGGTAATGAGCAGTTCTTC. J is TRBJ2-1 and V is TRBV2; weak D call: TRBD1 (6 bases). V shed 7 bases and J shed 7 bases, with 14 bases lying between them. The CDR3 runs to 13 residues. Germline CDR1 is SNHLY and CDR2 is FYNNEI.

The gene calls are TRBV29-1 and TRBJ1-4, with 8 nucleotides matching TRBD1. Germline V gene sequence: CDR1 SQVTM, CDR2 ANQGSEA. The CDR3 covers 13 residues. V was clipped by 4 bases and J by 7 bases; unmatched bases: 5. The CDR3 loop reads CSVVQGAGEKLFF. The CDR3, as DNA: TGCAGCGTTGTTCAGGGGGCTGGTGAAAAACTGTTTTTT. Supplemented by reference TRBV29-1 and TRBJ1-4, the full variable domain reads SAVISQKPSRDICQRGTSLTIQCQVDSQVTMMFWYRQQPGQSLTLIATANQGSEATYESGFVIDKFPISRPNLTFSTLTVSNMSPEDSSIYLCSVVQGAGEKLFFGSGTQLSVL.

This clone was found a few times. The chain recombines TRBV7-2 with TRBJ2-7; 7 bases fit TRBD1. Germline values: CDR1 SGHTA, CDR2 FQGNSA. This CDR3 has 15 amino acids. V trimming: 4 bases; J trimming: 6 bases; junction bases outside the gene matches: 12. For the CDR3, the DNA is TGTGCCAGCAGCTCTCCCGACAGGGCCCTCGTCGAGCAGTACTTC. This codes for CASSSPDRALVEQYF.

The V and J genes are TRBV3-1 (or the pseudogene TRBV3-2) and TRBJ2-7; D is perhaps TRBD2 (5 bases). The CDR3 has 13 residues. Germline CDR1 and CDR2: LGHDT and YNNKEL (reference sequence). Trimming pared 0 bases from V and 7 bases from J, leaving 10 bases between. This CDR3 reads CASSQESEREQYF. The CDR3 bases are TGTGCCAGCAGCCAAGAGTCCGAGCGGGAGCAGTACTTC.

The chain combines TRBV27 with TRBJ1-4; 7 bases fit TRBD1. J lost 5 bases, V lost 5 bases, and 8 bases had no gene match. This CDR3 region has 15 residues. The germline V gene encodes CDR1 MNHEY and CDR2 SMNVEV (reference sequence). The CDR3 bases are TGTGCCAGCAGTCCTTGGACAGGTGACAATGAAAAACTGTTTTTT. Its protein product is CASSPWTGDNEKLFF.

V usage is TRBV10-1 and J usage is TRBJ1-2; no reliable D call. With 4 bases removed from V and 5 bases from J, the gap between germline ends came to 11 bases. The germline V gene encodes CDR1 WNHNN and CDR2 SYGVQD (reference sequence). The length of the CDR3 is 13 residues. The CDR3 sequence: CASSVPVRYGYTF. As DNA, the CDR3 is TGCGCCAGCAGTGTCCCCGTGCGATATGGCTACACCTTC.

This clone was observed once. The chain recombines TRBV2 with TRBJ2-3, with TRBD2 matching over 8 bases. Germline V gives CDR1 SNHLY, CDR2 FYNNEI. The J segment lost 5 bases and the V segment lost 0 bases, leaving 10 bases of the junction unmatched. The CDR3 covers 17 residues. The CDR3 region is CASSEAPPGRGVDTQYF. CDR3 nucleotides: TGTGCCAGCAGTGAAGCACCCCCCGGGCGGGGGGTAGATACGCAGTATTTT.

This CDR3 is CASSLVRTGGSLSEKLFF. The CDR3 coding sequence is TGTGCCAGCAGCTTAGTGCGGACAGGGGGTAGCCTCAGTGAAAAACTGTTTTTT. V usage is TRBV11-3 and J usage is TRBJ1-4; TRBD1 matches at 10 bases. J gave up 7 bases and V 1 base, and 12 bases lay outside the gene matches. This CDR3 has 18 amino acids. Germline assignment: CDR1 SGHNT and CDR2 YENEEA.

The chain employs TRBV4-3 and TRBJ2-2; weak D call: TRBD1 (5 bases). The CDR3 covers 16 residues. Germline assignment: CDR1 LGHNA and CDR2 YSLEER. The V and J ends lost 4 bases and 2 bases respectively, with 14 bases between them. CDR3 coding DNA: TGCGCCAGCAGCCCGTCCCAGGGATTCAACACCGGGGAGCTGTTTTTT. It yields the protein CASSPSQGFNTGELFF.